Listed below are T cell receptor beta chains from one sample, sequenced in a study of T cells after yellow fever vaccination. Via MiXCR, TCRdb re-called the 5' RACE reads, giving one row per CDR3 protein. The sample comprises some 300,000 distinct CDR3 sequences, approximately 10% of which are singletons, and about 3.7% rests with the top ten. The source was CD4+ T cells sorted from PBMCs, collected 5 days after the yellow fever booster vaccination. The receptors derive from a man aged 18 to 29 who received the YFV17D yellow fever vaccine. CDR3s include the opening cysteine and the closing phenylalanine or tryptophan. Each record gives: V gene, J gene, CDR3 length, clone size, D gene, CDR3 DNA, CDR3 protein. D genes are given only for firm matches. Not all rows give a size; the values are once, few, many and, for expanded clones, a class.

v_call: TRBV5-5
j_call: TRBJ1-2
cdr3_length: 14
clone_size: few
d_call: -
cdr3_nt: TGTGCCAGCAGCGTGGACGGTGATAACTATGGCTACACCTTC
cdr3_aa: CASSVDGDNYGYTF

v_call: TRBV5-1
j_call: TRBJ1-5
cdr3_length: 15
clone_size: many
d_call: TRBD1
cdr3_nt: TGCGCCAGCAGAGAGGGGACAGGGGAAAATCAGCCCCAGCATTTT
cdr3_aa: CASREGTGENQPQHF

v_call: TRBV29-1
j_call: TRBJ2-2
cdr3_length: 13
clone_size: -
d_call: TRBD1
cdr3_nt: TGCAGCGTTGCTAGGGACAGCCCCGGGGAGCTGTTTTTT
cdr3_aa: CSVARDSPGELFF

v_call: TRBV20-1
j_call: TRBJ2-3
cdr3_length: 13
clone_size: -
d_call: -
cdr3_nt: TGCAGTGCTCCTCGGGGTTTAACAGATACGCAGTATTTT
cdr3_aa: CSAPRGLTDTQYF

v_call: TRBV2
j_call: TRBJ1-2
cdr3_length: 12
clone_size: -
d_call: -
cdr3_nt: TGTGCCAGCTGTTGGGACTCGTATGGCTACACCTTC
cdr3_aa: CASCWDSYGYTF

v_call: TRBV18
j_call: TRBJ2-2
cdr3_length: 15
clone_size: few
d_call: -
cdr3_nt: TGTGCCAGCTCACCACAGCCGGGCAACACCGGGGAGCTGTTTTTT
cdr3_aa: CASSPQPGNTGELFF

v_call: TRBV7-2
j_call: TRBJ2-5
cdr3_length: 14
clone_size: few
d_call: -
cdr3_nt: TGTGCCAGCAGCTTAGCCTCAGTCCAAGAGACCCAGTACTTC
cdr3_aa: CASSLASVQETQYF

v_call: TRBV12-3/TRBV12-4
j_call: TRBJ1-3
cdr3_length: 14
clone_size: -
d_call: -
cdr3_nt: TGTGCCAGCAGTTTATGGCACTCCGGAAACACCATATATTTT
cdr3_aa: CASSLWHSGNTIYF

v_call: TRBV6-2/TRBV6-3
j_call: TRBJ1-2
cdr3_length: 13
clone_size: -
d_call: -
cdr3_nt: TGTGCCAGCAGGACAGTCCAGAACTATGGCTACACCTTC
cdr3_aa: CASRTVQNYGYTF

v_call: TRBV29-1
j_call: TRBJ2-6
cdr3_length: 16
clone_size: many
d_call: TRBD1
cdr3_nt: TGCAGCGTTCGTCAGGGGGCCATGACTGGGGCCAACGTCCTGACTTTC
cdr3_aa: CSVRQGAMTGANVLTF

v_call: TRBV29-1
j_call: TRBJ1-1
cdr3_length: 13
clone_size: many
d_call: -
cdr3_nt: TGCAGCGTCGTGGACAGCTTGAACACTGAAGCTTTCTTT
cdr3_aa: CSVVDSLNTEAFF

v_call: TRBV25-1
j_call: TRBJ1-1
cdr3_length: 14
clone_size: few
d_call: TRBD1
cdr3_nt: TGTGCCAGCAGTGAACAGGGGGCAAGCACTGAAGCTTTCTTT
cdr3_aa: CASSEQGASTEAFF

v_call: TRBV28
j_call: TRBJ1-6
cdr3_length: 14
clone_size: few
d_call: -
cdr3_nt: TGTGCCAGCAGTAAGGGCTCCTATAATTCACCCCTCCACTTT
cdr3_aa: CASSKGSYNSPLHF

v_call: TRBV20-1
j_call: TRBJ1-5
cdr3_length: 14
clone_size: -
d_call: -
cdr3_nt: TGCAGTGCTAGAGAGGGTTCAGGCGATCAGCCCCAGCATTTT
cdr3_aa: CSAREGSGDQPQHF

v_call: TRBV4-2
j_call: TRBJ1-5
cdr3_length: 15
clone_size: -
d_call: TRBD1
cdr3_nt: TGTGCCAGCAGCCAAGAAGACAGGGCCAATCAGCCCCAGCATTTT
cdr3_aa: CASSQEDRANQPQHF

v_call: TRBV4-3
j_call: TRBJ2-2
cdr3_length: 15
clone_size: -
d_call: -
cdr3_nt: TGCGCCAGCAGCCCGTTGGTCCTGAACACCGGGGAGCTGTTTTTT
cdr3_aa: CASSPLVLNTGELFF

v_call: TRBV9
j_call: TRBJ1-3
cdr3_length: 16
clone_size: -
d_call: -
cdr3_nt: TGTGCCAGCAGCGTAGCGGGGTTGTTCTCTGGAAACACCATATATTTT
cdr3_aa: CASSVAGLFSGNTIYF

v_call: TRBV12-3/TRBV12-4
j_call: TRBJ2-4
cdr3_length: 17
clone_size: many
d_call: -
cdr3_nt: TGTGCCAGCAGTTTGCGGGGCCTTATCGTAGCCAAAAACATTCAGTACTTC
cdr3_aa: CASSLRGLIVAKNIQYF

v_call: TRBV20-1
j_call: TRBJ1-6
cdr3_length: 15
clone_size: -
d_call: -
cdr3_nt: TGCAGTGCTATTTGGATAAGCTCCTATAATTCACCCCTCCACTTT
cdr3_aa: CSAIWISSYNSPLHF

v_call: TRBV2
j_call: TRBJ2-1
cdr3_length: 13
clone_size: few
d_call: TRBD2
cdr3_nt: TGTGCCAGCATGCGACTAGCGGGGGTTGAGCAGTTCTTC
cdr3_aa: CASMRLAGVEQFF

v_call: TRBV5-5
j_call: TRBJ2-1
cdr3_length: 16
clone_size: few
d_call: -
cdr3_nt: TGTGCCAGCAGCTTTAGTCGAGTCAGCTCCTACAATGAGCAGTTCTTC
cdr3_aa: CASSFSRVSSYNEQFF

v_call: TRBV5-1
j_call: TRBJ2-7
cdr3_length: 12
clone_size: -
d_call: -
cdr3_nt: TGCGCCAGCAGCGGAAGGGTTGACGAGCAGTACTTC
cdr3_aa: CASSGRVDEQYF

v_call: TRBV4-2
j_call: TRBJ2-2
cdr3_length: 17
clone_size: once
d_call: TRBD2
cdr3_nt: TGTGCCAGCAGCCTAGCGGGGGCCTCTACGAACACCGGGGAGCTGTTTTTT
cdr3_aa: CASSLAGASTNTGELFF

v_call: TRBV4-1
j_call: TRBJ1-3
cdr3_length: 17
clone_size: -
d_call: -
cdr3_nt: TGCGCCAGCAGCCAAGATGGGAGGACAAACTCTGGAAACACCATATATTTT
cdr3_aa: CASSQDGRTNSGNTIYF

v_call: TRBV27
j_call: TRBJ2-5
cdr3_length: 17
clone_size: -
d_call: TRBD2
cdr3_nt: TGTGCCAGCAGTCCCGGGACTAGCGGGGGGCTGATAGAGACCCAGTACTTC
cdr3_aa: CASSPGTSGGLIETQYF

v_call: TRBV6-5
j_call: TRBJ2-1
cdr3_length: 15
clone_size: many
d_call: TRBD2
cdr3_nt: TGTGCCACCAAAGGGAGCGGGGGGGCCTACAATGAGCAGTTCTTC
cdr3_aa: CATKGSGGAYNEQFF

v_call: TRBV3-1
j_call: TRBJ1-2
cdr3_length: 15
clone_size: few
d_call: -
cdr3_nt: TGTGCCAGCAGCCTTCATTCAGAGACTAACTATGGCTACACCTTC
cdr3_aa: CASSLHSETNYGYTF

v_call: TRBV7-6
j_call: TRBJ2-3
cdr3_length: 12
clone_size: many
d_call: -
cdr3_nt: TGTGCCAGCAGCTCCGCCGGTAATACGCAGTATTTT
cdr3_aa: CASSSAGNTQYF

v_call: TRBV9
j_call: TRBJ2-7
cdr3_length: 15
clone_size: -
d_call: TRBD1
cdr3_nt: TGTGCCAGCAGCGCAAGGGACAGGGGGCTGGACGAGCAGTACTTC
cdr3_aa: CASSARDRGLDEQYF

v_call: TRBV3-1
j_call: TRBJ2-5
cdr3_length: 14
clone_size: many
d_call: -
cdr3_nt: TGTGCCAGCAGCCAGGCGGGGATGAAGGAGACCCAGTACTTC
cdr3_aa: CASSQAGMKETQYF

v_call: TRBV11-2
j_call: TRBJ2-3
cdr3_length: 16
clone_size: many
d_call: TRBD1
cdr3_nt: TGTGCCAGCAGCCCGACAGGGGCTCTCATCACAGATACGCAGTATTTT
cdr3_aa: CASSPTGALITDTQYF

v_call: TRBV9
j_call: TRBJ2-7
cdr3_length: 14
clone_size: many
d_call: -
cdr3_nt: TGTGCCAGCAGCGTAGGCCCGGGCTTCTACGAGCAGTACTTC
cdr3_aa: CASSVGPGFYEQYF

v_call: TRBV5-1
j_call: TRBJ1-2
cdr3_length: 13
clone_size: -
d_call: -
cdr3_nt: TGCGCCAGCAGCTACGGGCAGGTCGATGGCTACACCTTC
cdr3_aa: CASSYGQVDGYTF

v_call: TRBV7-2
j_call: TRBJ2-2
cdr3_length: 13
clone_size: -
d_call: -
cdr3_nt: TGTGCCAGCAGCTTTTCAGGGATCGGGGAGCTGTTTTTT
cdr3_aa: CASSFSGIGELFF

v_call: TRBV20-1
j_call: TRBJ2-2
cdr3_length: 16
clone_size: few
d_call: TRBD2
cdr3_nt: TGCAGTGCTAGAGACCAACGCAGCGGGGGGGCCGGGGAGCTGTTTTTT
cdr3_aa: CSARDQRSGGAGELFF

v_call: TRBV4-1
j_call: TRBJ1-1
cdr3_length: 19
clone_size: few
d_call: TRBD1
cdr3_nt: TGCGCCAGCAGCCAAGCCCCGGGAAGGCAGACAGGGGGCTGGACTGAAGCTTTCTTT
cdr3_aa: CASSQAPGRQTGGWTEAFF

v_call: TRBV5-1
j_call: TRBJ1-6
cdr3_length: 13
clone_size: many
d_call: -
cdr3_nt: TGCGCCAGCGCCATCAGGGGTGGCTCACCCCTCCACTTT
cdr3_aa: CASAIRGGSPLHF

v_call: TRBV5-1
j_call: TRBJ2-7
cdr3_length: 16
clone_size: few
d_call: TRBD1
cdr3_nt: TGCGCCAGCAGCATCCCATCGCCGGGACAGGGGGACGAGCAGTACTTC
cdr3_aa: CASSIPSPGQGDEQYF

v_call: TRBV7-2
j_call: TRBJ2-5
cdr3_length: 14
clone_size: many
d_call: -
cdr3_nt: TGTGCCAGCAGGAGCACGGGCGACCAAGAGACCCAGTACTTC
cdr3_aa: CASRSTGDQETQYF

v_call: TRBV5-1
j_call: TRBJ1-5
cdr3_length: 15
clone_size: -
d_call: TRBD1
cdr3_nt: TGCGCCAGCAGCTTGTCGGGACAGGGCAATCAGCCCCAGCATTTT
cdr3_aa: CASSLSGQGNQPQHF

v_call: TRBV15
j_call: TRBJ2-3
cdr3_length: 18
clone_size: -
d_call: TRBD1
cdr3_nt: TGTGCCACCAGCAGAGATTTGGGCGGGACAGGGAATGCAGATACGCAGTATTTT
cdr3_aa: CATSRDLGGTGNADTQYF

v_call: TRBV7-2
j_call: TRBJ2-3
cdr3_length: 15
clone_size: few
d_call: -
cdr3_nt: TGTGCCAGCAGCTTAGTCTACGGGAGCACAGATACGCAGTATTTT
cdr3_aa: CASSLVYGSTDTQYF

v_call: TRBV4-1
j_call: TRBJ2-1
cdr3_length: 14
clone_size: few
d_call: -
cdr3_nt: TGCGCCAGCACCCCCCAGACAGGGAGGAATGAGCAGTTCTTC
cdr3_aa: CASTPQTGRNEQFF

v_call: TRBV6-2/TRBV6-3
j_call: TRBJ1-4
cdr3_length: 14
clone_size: -
d_call: TRBD1
cdr3_nt: TGTGCCAGCCGCCCGGGACAGGGGAACGAAAAACTGTTTTTT
cdr3_aa: CASRPGQGNEKLFF

v_call: TRBV12-3/TRBV12-4
j_call: TRBJ2-1
cdr3_length: 16
clone_size: -
d_call: -
cdr3_nt: TGTGCCAGCAGTGCACTAGCCCATAGCTCCTACAATGAGCAGTTCTTC
cdr3_aa: CASSALAHSSYNEQFF

v_call: TRBV7-7
j_call: TRBJ2-2
cdr3_length: 16
clone_size: -
d_call: -
cdr3_nt: TGTGCCAGCAGCCCAACCGGGGGTTCGAACACCGGGGAGCTGTTTTTT
cdr3_aa: CASSPTGGSNTGELFF

v_call: TRBV2
j_call: TRBJ1-6
cdr3_length: 14
clone_size: -
d_call: TRBD1
cdr3_nt: TGTGCCAGCAGCGGGGACAGGGGAGGGTCACCCCTCCACTTT
cdr3_aa: CASSGDRGGSPLHF

v_call: TRBV12-3/TRBV12-4
j_call: TRBJ2-7
cdr3_length: 15
clone_size: few
d_call: TRBD2
cdr3_nt: TGTGCCAGCAGTTTAGCGGCTAGCGGATCCTACGAGCAGTACTTC
cdr3_aa: CASSLAASGSYEQYF

v_call: TRBV29-1
j_call: TRBJ2-7
cdr3_length: 14
clone_size: many
d_call: -
cdr3_nt: TGCAGCGTTGAAACAGGTCAACCCTCCTACGAGCAGTACTTC
cdr3_aa: CSVETGQPSYEQYF

v_call: TRBV3-1
j_call: TRBJ1-4
cdr3_length: 14
clone_size: many
d_call: -
cdr3_nt: TGTGCCAGCAGCCGAACAGGGCAAGATGAAAAACTGTTTTTT
cdr3_aa: CASSRTGQDEKLFF

v_call: TRBV4-2
j_call: TRBJ1-1
cdr3_length: 13
clone_size: few
d_call: -
cdr3_nt: TGTGCCAGCAGCCGAGGCCAGAACACTGAAGCTTTCTTT
cdr3_aa: CASSRGQNTEAFF

v_call: TRBV5-1
j_call: TRBJ1-6
cdr3_length: 13
clone_size: -
d_call: -
cdr3_nt: TGCGCCAGAAGTCCAGGGGAGAGTTCACCCCTCCACTTT
cdr3_aa: CARSPGESSPLHF

v_call: TRBV7-7
j_call: TRBJ2-2
cdr3_length: 14
clone_size: few
d_call: -
cdr3_nt: TGTGCTAGCAGCTTAGCGTATCTCACCGGGGAGCTGTTTTTT
cdr3_aa: CASSLAYLTGELFF

v_call: TRBV12-3/TRBV12-4
j_call: TRBJ1-1
cdr3_length: 15
clone_size: -
d_call: -
cdr3_nt: TGTGCCAGCAGTTTAGCGTTGGACAGCAACACTGAAGCTTTCTTT
cdr3_aa: CASSLALDSNTEAFF

v_call: TRBV12-3/TRBV12-4
j_call: TRBJ2-1
cdr3_length: 15
clone_size: many
d_call: TRBD1
cdr3_nt: TGTGCCAGCAGTCGGACAGGGCTTTTGCTCAATGAGCAGTTCTTC
cdr3_aa: CASSRTGLLLNEQFF

v_call: TRBV5-4
j_call: TRBJ2-3
cdr3_length: 14
clone_size: few
d_call: -
cdr3_nt: TGTGCTTTTAGTGCATTCTCTAGCACAGATACGCAGTATTTT
cdr3_aa: CAFSAFSSTDTQYF

v_call: TRBV2
j_call: TRBJ1-2
cdr3_length: 14
clone_size: -
d_call: -
cdr3_nt: TGTGCCAGCAGCCCTCTAACTCCAAACTATGGCTACACCTTC
cdr3_aa: CASSPLTPNYGYTF

v_call: TRBV7-2
j_call: TRBJ2-3
cdr3_length: 14
clone_size: many
d_call: -
cdr3_nt: TGTGCCAGCAGCTTAATCGGAGGGACAGATACGCAGTATTTT
cdr3_aa: CASSLIGGTDTQYF